These T cell receptor beta chains were read from a single sample in a study of T cell repertoires in cytomegalovirus infection. In TCRdb, the reads were re-called with MiXCR into one record per CDR3 protein. The data show about 770,000 distinct CDR3 sequences, 29% seen once. These receptors lack a known antigen. The input for sequencing was cultured CD8+ T cells from PBMCs, taken from culture after CMV antigen stimulation. These receptors were collected from a human donor in good health (CMV status not recorded). Some clones in this sample may be carry-over from other donors' samples. CDR3s include the opening cysteine and the closing phenylalanine or tryptophan. Fields, in order: D gene, J gene, V gene, clone size, CDR3 protein, CDR3 DNA. D genes are given only for firm matches. Clone size is stated in some rows and not others, as once, few, many or a class when expanded.

D: NA; J: TRBJ2-2; V: TRBV9; size: few; CDR3: CASSVAGTGELFF; DNA: TGTGCCAGCAGCGTAGCGGGCACCGGGGAGCTGTTTTTT
D: TRBD2; J: TRBJ2-7; V: TRBV7-9; size: few; CDR3: CASSSGTSGIRAYEQYF; DNA: TGTGCCAGCAGCTCCGGGACTAGCGGGATCCGAGCCTACGAGCAGTACTTC
D: NA; J: TRBJ2-1; V: TRBV6-6; size: many; CDR3: CASSYSRGTSYNEQFF; DNA: TGTGCCAGCAGTTACTCGAGGGGGACCTCCTACAATGAGCAGTTCTTC
D: NA; J: TRBJ1-2; V: TRBV12-3/TRBV12-4; size: NA; CDR3: CASRDAGGIYGYTF; DNA: TGTGCCAGCAGAGACGCTGGTGGCATCTATGGCTACACCTTC
D: TRBD1; J: TRBJ1-1; V: TRBV28; size: NA; CDR3: CASSPLTGGGTEAFF; DNA: TGTGCCAGCAGTCCTTTAACAGGGGGAGGCACTGAAGCTTTCTTT
D: TRBD2; J: TRBJ2-1; V: TRBV9; size: NA; CDR3: CASSGPGLASLEQFF; DNA: TGTGCCAGCAGCGGTCCGGGACTAGCTTCGTTGGAGCAGTTCTTC
D: NA; J: TRBJ1-2; V: TRBV7-8; size: many; CDR3: CASSEYRGRVGYTF; DNA: TGTGCCAGCAGCGAGTATCGGGGGCGGGTTGGCTACACCTTC
D: TRBD2; J: TRBJ2-1; V: TRBV5-6; size: NA; CDR3: CASSLGSGGADEQFF; DNA: TGTGCCAGCAGCTTGGGTAGCGGGGGGGCAGACGAGCAGTTCTTC
D: TRBD2; J: TRBJ2-1; V: TRBV12-3/TRBV12-4; size: NA; CDR3: CASTPGRGEFF; DNA: TGTGCCAGCACCCCTGGGCGGGGGGAGTTCTTC
D: TRBD2; J: TRBJ2-1; V: TRBV6-2/TRBV6-3; size: few; CDR3: CASSYPSGTSQFYNEQFF; DNA: TGTGCCAGCAGTTACCCGTCCGGGACTAGCCAGTTCTACAATGAGCAGTTCTTC
D: NA; J: TRBJ2-4; V: TRBV6-2/TRBV6-3; size: NA; CDR3: CASSPPSVQAKNMQYF; DNA: TGTGCCAGCAGCCCCCCCTCCGTTCAAGCCAAAAACATGCAGTACTTC
D: NA; J: TRBJ2-2; V: TRBV6-2/TRBV6-3; size: few; CDR3: CASSYSSPVGSGELFF; DNA: TGTGCCAGCAGTTACTCGTCCCCAGTGGGGTCCGGGGAGCTGTTTTTT
D: NA; J: TRBJ1-5; V: TRBV27; size: NA; CDR3: CASGWTDSNQPQHF; DNA: TGTGCCAGCGGGTGGACAGATAGCAATCAGCCCCAGCATTTT
D: NA; J: TRBJ2-1; V: TRBV24-1; size: NA; CDR3: CATFGAYVSYNEQFF; DNA: TGTGCCACCTTTGGGGCCTACGTTTCCTACAATGAGCAGTTCTTC
D: NA; J: TRBJ1-6; V: TRBV12-3/TRBV12-4; size: few; CDR3: CASSLKDSPLHF; DNA: TGTGCCAGCAGTTTAAAGGATTCACCCCTCCACTTT
D: NA; J: TRBJ1-1; V: TRBV19; size: NA; CDR3: CASSSRRTDKGMNTEAFF; DNA: TGTGCCAGTAGTTCTCGCAGGACCGACAAAGGCATGAACACTGAAGCTTTCTTT
D: NA; J: TRBJ2-1; V: TRBV7-6; size: NA; CDR3: CASSLDSGTIYNEQFF; DNA: TGTGCCAGCAGCTTAGACTCCGGGACAATCTACAATGAGCAGTTCTTC
D: NA; J: TRBJ2-3; V: TRBV7-9; size: NA; CDR3: CASSLVRGAGTDTQYF; DNA: TGTGCCAGCAGCTTAGTTCGAGGGGCTGGCACAGATACGCAGTATTTT
D: NA; J: TRBJ1-5; V: TRBV28; size: few; CDR3: CASSLKVPPDRKSNQPQHF; DNA: TGTGCCAGCAGTTTAAAAGTTCCCCCGGATCGAAAGAGCAATCAGCCCCAGCATTTT
D: TRBD2; J: TRBJ2-6; V: TRBV11-2; size: NA; CDR3: CASSLEVDRGGYHVGANVLTF; DNA: TGTGCCAGCAGCTTAGAGGTCGATCGGGGGGGCTACCACGTTGGGGCCAACGTCCTGACTTTC